A single sample gave rise to the 14 T cell receptor beta chains below, sequenced in a study of identical twins. MiXCR, run by TCRdb on the 5' RACE reads, gives a single entry per CDR3 protein. The table has 250,000 or so distinct CDR3 sequences, approximately 6.8% seen once. The data were also submitted as part of a second study, on yellow fever vaccine responses in identical twins.

The source material was CD8+ T cells sorted from blood. The receptors stem from a woman under 30 in good health.

In its sample, this clonotype was seen many times. The chain is built from TRBV5-1 and TRBJ2-7; TRBD2 is a possible D gene (6 bases). The CDR3 covers 14 residues. V dropped 4 bases and J dropped 2 bases, with 13 bases sitting between them. From germline, CDR1 is SGHRS and CDR2 YFSETQ. This CDR3 reads CASSGAGPTYEQYF. For the CDR3, the DNA is TGCGCCAGCAGCGGCGCGGGACCAACCTACGAGCAGTACTTC.

This clonotype was seen more than once but under ten times. J is TRBJ2-7 and V is TRBV2; 7 positions match TRBD1. V lost 0 bases and J lost 1; bases outside the gene matches: 3. The CDR3 extends over 15 amino acids. Germline values: CDR1 SNHLY, CDR2 FYNNEI. CDR3 in DNA: TGTGCCAGCAGTGAAGCGGAACAGGGGTCCTACGAGCAGTACTTC. Its translation: CASSEAEQGSYEQYF.

This clonotype was observed at least ten times. This chain connects TRBV7-6 to TRBJ2-1; D is ambiguous. CDR3 length: 16 amino acids. Per germline, CDR1 SGHVS and CDR2 FNYEAQ. Trimming stripped 2 bases from V and 10 bases from J, with 21 bases between. The DNA of the CDR3 is TGTGCCAGCAGCTTATCCGCGAGAGAAACCGAGAGAGAGCAGTTCTTC. It yields the protein CASSLSARETEREQFF. Based on the CDR3 plus reference TRBV7-6 and TRBJ2-1, the full variable domain is GAGVSQSPRYKVTKRGQDVALRCDPISGHVSLYWYRQALGQGPEFLTYFNYEAQQDKSGLPNDRFSAERPEGSISTLTIQRTEQRDSAMYRCASSLSARETEREQFFGPGTRLTVL.

The chain joins TRBV28 to TRBJ2-5; 13 bases match TRBD2. The CDR3 sequence is 15 residues long. Germline V gene sequence: CDR1 MDHEN, CDR2 SYDVKM. V dropped 4 bases and J dropped 2; count of bases not matched to a gene: 1. Here the CDR3 DNA reads TGTGCCAGCAGTTCGACTAGCGGGAGGCAAGAGACCCAGTACTTC. It codes for CASSSTSGRQETQYF. Based on the CDR3 plus reference TRBV28 and TRBJ2-5, the full variable domain is DVKVTQSSRYLVKRTGEKVFLECVQDMDHENMFWYRQDPGLGLRLIYFSYDVKMKEKGDIPEGYSVSREKKERFSLILESASTNQTSMYLCASSSTSGRQETQYFGPGTRLLVL.

In its sample, this clonotype was seen a few times. The chain is built from TRBV28 and TRBJ2-5, with D perhaps matching TRBD1 (5 bases). V was pared by 10 bases and J by 0 bases, with 18 bases between. This CDR3 contains 15 residues. Looked up from germline, CDR1 is MDHEN and CDR2 is SYDVKM. Written as DNA, the CDR3 is TGTGCCACCCACCGGTCACAGGACAACCAAGAGACCCAGTACTTC. Translation: CATHRSQDNQETQYF. The whole variable domain, filled in from reference TRBV28 and TRBJ2-5, reads DVKVTQSSRYLVKRTGEKVFLECVQDMDHENMFWYRQDPGLGLRLIYFSYDVKMKEKGDIPEGYSVSREKKERFSLILESASTNQTSMYLCATHRSQDNQETQYFGPGTRLLVL.

Concerning this clonotype itself: A read error may explain this, as a much larger clone is one base away. This chain uses TRBV20-1 with TRBJ2-7; 7 positions agree with TRBD2. This CDR3 has 16 residues. The V gene's germline CDR1 is DFQATT and CDR2 SNEGSKA (reference sequence). The CDR3 DNA is TGCTGTGCTAGCTCTCCCTGGGGGGGGAGAGCCTACGAGCAGTACTTC. Translation gives CCASSPWGGRAYEQYF.

This clonotype was detected many times. The chain uses TRBV7-9 and TRBJ1-5; D might be TRBD1 (6 bases). CDR1 and CDR2 from the germline V gene are SEHNR and FQNEAQ (reference sequence). This CDR3 spans 14 amino acids. Trimming took 5 bases from V and 6 from J, leaving 14 bases between them. CDR3 bases: TGTGCCAGCAGCCCCAGCGGGGGCTTTCAGCCCCAGCATTTT. Translation gives CASSPSGGFQPQHF. Supplemented by reference TRBV7-9 and TRBJ1-5, the full variable domain reads DTGVSQNPRHKITKRGQNVTFRCDPISEHNRLYWYRQTLGQGPEFLTYFQNEAQLEKSRLLSDRFSAERPKGSFSTLEIQRTEQGDSAMYLCASSPSGGFQPQHFGDGTRLSIL.

This chain connects TRBV5-5 to TRBJ1-1, with D hard to call. Trimming pared 1 base from V and 4 bases from J, leaving 11 bases between. The CDR3 totals 14 residues. In germline, CDR1 is SGHKS, CDR2 YYEKEE (reference sequence). CDR3 nucleotides: TGTGCCAGCAGCTTGTGGGATTCGGGCACTGAAGCTTTCTTT. As protein: CASSLWDSGTEAFF.

This clonotype appeared many times. This chain connects TRBV12-3 or TRBV12-4 to TRBJ2-6; no clear D gene. The germline V and J ends were trimmed by 8 bases and 2 bases, with 4 bases remaining between them. The CDR3 length is 12 residues. The CDR3 DNA is TGTGCCAGCGCCCCTGGGGCCAACGTCCTGACTTTC. This sequence encodes CASAPGANVLTF.

V gene TRBV29-1 combines with J gene TRBJ2-1; TRBD2 matches 7 bases. From germline, CDR1 is SQVTM and CDR2 ANQGSEA. This CDR3 contains 13 residues. V shed 5 bases and J 3 bases; nucleotides not matched to a gene: 4. In DNA, the CDR3 is TGCAGCGTTAAGCCTAGCGGCTACAATGAGCAGTTCTTC. Amino acid sequence: CSVKPSGYNEQFF.

This clonotype occurred many times. CDR3 loop: CASSADRENIQYF. The CDR3 DNA is TGTGCCAGCAGCGCGGACAGGGAAAACATTCAGTACTTC. The chain uses TRBV11-2 and TRBJ2-4, with 8 bases aligning to TRBD1. The germline gives CDR1 SGHAT, CDR2 FQNNGV. After removal of 5 bases from V and 5 bases from J, the junction contained 2 bases not matched to a gene. The CDR3 is 13 residues long. The variable domain in full, with the rest retrieved from reference TRBV11-2 and TRBJ2-4, is EAGVAQSPRYKIIEKRQSVAFWCNPISGHATLYWYQQILGQGPKLLIQFQNNGVVDDSQLPKDRFSAERLKGVDSTLKIQPAKLEDSAVYLCASSADRENIQYFGAGTRLSVL.

The chain carries TRBV5-5 and TRBJ2-2, with 7 bases matching TRBD1. The CDR3 covers 16 residues. After removal of 3 bases from V and 1 base from J, the junction contained 6 bases not matched to a gene. CDR1 and CDR2 (germline): SGHKS, YYEKEE (reference sequence). CDR3 in DNA: TGTGCCAGCAGCTATACAGGGGATTGGAACACCGGGGAGCTGTTTTTT. Translated: CASSYTGDWNTGELFF. Variable domain in full (rest from reference TRBV5-5 and TRBJ2-2): DAGVTQSPTHLIKTRGQQVTLRCSPISGHKSVSWYQQVLGQGPQFIFQYYEKEERGRGNFPDRFSARQFPNYSSELNVNALLLGDSALYLCASSYTGDWNTGELFFGEGSRLTVL.

This clonotype showed up many times. The rearrangement uses TRBV27 and TRBJ2-7; no firm D call. Per the germline V gene, CDR1 is MNHEY and CDR2 is SMNVEV (reference sequence). V was clipped by 0 bases and J by 7 bases, with 10 bases between them. There are 13 residues in the CDR3. CDR3 coding DNA: TGTGCCAGCAGTTTATCGCCGCAGACAGAGCAGTACTTC. Translated, it gives CASSLSPQTEQYF.

This rearrangement joins TRBV7-3 to TRBJ2-1; 10 nucleotides match TRBD2. Germline CDR1 reads SGHTA; CDR2 reads FQGTGA. V was pared by 4 bases and J by 7 bases, with 7 bases of the junction left unmatched. The CDR3 extends over 15 amino acids. The CDR3 nucleotides are TGTGCCAGCAGCTCCCGACTAGCGGGCCCAAATGAGCAGTTCTTC. Its protein product is CASSSRLAGPNEQFF.